This T cell receptor (beta chain) was captured by sequencing in a study of control samples from healthy donors and cancer patients. The ends lost 6 bases at V and 6 bases at J; junction bases unmatched: 4. The CDR3 totals 13 residues. Germline-derived CDR1 and CDR2 are MNHEY and SVGAGI. Here immunoSEQ multiplex PCR was the method, and the copy in TCRdb shows in-frame clones only, minus some. Here the sample spans roughly 90,000 clones, approximately 93% being singletons. This rearrangement joins TRBV6-5 to TRBJ1-5; the match to TRBD1 covers 8 bases. This TCR was recovered from a woman aged 25 to 39 in good health. The sequenced sample was blood. CDR3 residues: CASRTGVGQPQHF. CDR3 in DNA: TGTGCCAGCAGGACAGGGGTAGGTCAGCCCCAGCATTTT.